The 5 T cell receptor beta chains below were found in one sample sequenced in a study of blood T cells in healthy people across ages. Alongside a J-beta primer mix, a sample-barcoded 5' primer served in a second PCR lasting about 7 to 12 cycles. In TCRdb, the 5' RACE reads were re-called with MiXCR into one record per CDR3 protein. This table has just under 750,000 distinct CDR3 sequences, about 20% appearing once. Material for sequencing was blood. Receptors were obtained from a man between 65 and 85 years old in good health.

This chain connects TRBV24-1 to TRBJ2-5, with TRBD1 matching over 7 bases. The assigned J gene may be wrong: the sequence end matches TRBJ2-1 better. Germline V gene sequence: CDR1 KGHDR, CDR2 SFDVKD. The CDR3 totals 14 residues. The CDR3 DNA reads as TGTGCCACCAGTGATGCAGGGGGTTTCAATGAGCAGTTCTTC. Translated: CATSDAGGFNEQFF.

Only a few counts were recorded for this clonotype. The genes are TRBV4-1 and TRBJ2-3, with TRBD2 matching over 8 bases. Germline CDR1 is MGHRA and CDR2 is YSYEKL. J lost 4 bases, V lost 0 bases, and 12 bases had no gene match. The CDR3 runs to 18 residues. The CDR3 loop reads CASSQEWTGGSFADTQYF. The CDR3 nucleotides are TGCGCCAGCAGCCAAGAATGGACGGGGGGGTCCTTCGCAGATACGCAGTATTTT.

This clonotype was picked up a small number of times. The CDR3 spells CASRPFGGEQFF. Here the CDR3 DNA reads TGTGCCAGCAGACCTTTTGGCGGGGAGCAGTTCTTC. The rearrangement links TRBV7-2 to TRBJ2-1; D might be TRBD2 (5 bases). This CDR3 spans 12 amino acids. Trimming pared 6 bases from V and 10 bases from J, leaving 13 bases between. Germline CDR1 is SGHTA and CDR2 is FQGNSA.

The chain has TRBV19 and TRBJ2-5; 7 nucleotides agree with TRBD2. Germline assignment: CDR1 LNHDA and CDR2 SQIVND (reference sequence). This CDR3 has 16 amino acids. V trimming: 1 base; J trimming: 0 bases; junction bases outside the gene matches: 5. The CDR3 DNA follows: TGTGCCAGTAGTATAGCGGGAGGCTACTACCAAGAGACCCAGTACTTC. Residues: CASSIAGGYYQETQYF.

This clonotype has a count of ten or more. The chain joins TRBV19 to TRBJ1-5; perhaps TRBD1 as D (6 bases). Trimming removed 6 bases at V and 6 bases at J, with 15 bases between. CDR1 is LNHDA, CDR2 SQIVND, per germline (reference sequence). This CDR3 has 14 residues. The CDR3 DNA reads as TGTGCCAGTAGCCTTACAGGGTCCGGTCAGCCCCAGCATTTT. Its protein product is CASSLTGSGQPQHF.